One sample yielded the 27 T cell receptor beta chains listed below, sequenced in a study of PD-1 blockade in classical Hodgkin lymphoma. The time point was: cycle 4 day 1 (C4D1), after more than five weeks of nivolumab. With no exception, relapse followed autologous stem cell transplantation in all patients, and brentuximab vedotin exposure varied. The method was immunoSEQ multiplex PCR; TCRdb's version includes in-frame clones alone and lacks a portion of them. The data show more than 95,000 clones, approximately 90% seen once. The sample was peripheral blood mononuclear cells (PBMCs), taken before the fourth cycle of nivolumab. Receptors originate from a human donor with classical Hodgkin lymphoma.

Comment on this clone: Relative to the germline gene, one junction end is altered; a read error may explain this. The chain employs TRBV5-4 and TRBJ1-1; no clear D. This CDR3 has 11 amino acids. Germline V lookup: CDR1 SGHNT, CDR2 YYREEE (reference sequence). CDR3 sequence (DNA): TGTGCCAGCAGCTTGCGGTCCCTTATCCTCTTT. Protein: CASSLRSLILF.

The chain couples TRBV27 to TRBJ1-5; the D is unclear. The CDR3 consists of 13 residues. Germline loops: CDR1 MNHEY, CDR2 SMNVEV (reference sequence). Trimming pared 8 bases from V and 7 bases from J, leaving 15 bases between. CDR3: CASGHGRWQPQHF. As DNA, the CDR3 is TGTGCCAGCGGCCACGGTCGCTGGCAGCCCCAGCATTTT.

Notes on this clone: The junction and the germline gene differ at one end; a read error may be behind it. The J gene is TRBJ1-1, the V gene TRBV2; D gene unclear. There are 10 residues in the CDR3. Germline values: CDR1 SNHLY, CDR2 FYNNEI. This chain's CDR3 is CASGDTEAFF. CDR3 DNA: TGTGCCAGCGGTGACACTGAAGCTTTCTTT.

The rearrangement links TRBV7-6 to TRBJ2-1; 7 bases are shared with TRBD2. The CDR3 extends over 15 amino acids. Germline V lookup: CDR1 SGHVS, CDR2 FNYEAQ. V shed 3 bases and J 6 bases; nucleotides not matched to a gene: 8. This chain's CDR3 is CASSLKRDSGNEQFF. DNA of the CDR3: TGTGCCAGCAGCTTGAAGCGGGATAGCGGCAATGAGCAGTTCTTC.

The chain uses TRBV30 and TRBJ1-1, with 8 bases identical to TRBD1. CDR3 length: 18 residues. V lost 0 bases to trimming and J lost 4 bases; unmatched junction nucleotides: 16. Per germline, CDR1 GTSNPN and CDR2 SVGIG (reference sequence). DNA for the CDR3: TGTGCCTGGAGTGTCGGCCCGGTGCGGACAGGGAGGGGCACTGAAGCTTTCTTT. It specifies CAWSVGPVRTGRGTEAFF.

The chain has TRBV6-4 and TRBJ1-1; 12 bases agree with TRBD1. This CDR3 is 15 amino acids long. J lost 2 bases, V lost 6 bases, and 4 bases had no gene match. From germline, CDR1 is MRHNA and CDR2 SNTAGT. For the CDR3, the DNA is TGTGCCAGCAGCACCGGGACAGGGGGCAACACTGAAGCTTTCTTT. Translating it yields CASSTGTGGNTEAFF.

The gene calls are TRBV2 and TRBJ2-5; D could derive from TRBD1 or TRBD2 (5 bases each). CDR1 is SNHLY and CDR2 is FYNNEI in the germline V gene. V gave up 5 bases and J gave up 10 bases, with 20 bases separating them. The CDR3 has 14 amino acids. This CDR3 is CASSIPGTFSYQYF. CDR3 bases: TGTGCCAGCAGTATCCCCGGGACCTTTTCGTACCAGTACTTC.

The chain recombines TRBV5-5 with TRBJ1-2, with 12 bases aligning to TRBD1. This CDR3 region has 16 residues. Germline CDR1 and CDR2: SGHKS and YYEKEE (reference sequence). With V trimmed by 3 bases and J by 6 bases, 9 bases remained unmatched. As DNA, the CDR3 is TGTGCCAGCAGCTCGGGACCGGGACAGGGGGCCGATGGCTACACCTTC. It translates to CASSSGPGQGADGYTF.

V gene TRBV5-5 combines with J gene TRBJ2-1, with D perhaps matching TRBD1 (5 bases). The germline CDR1 and CDR2 sequences are SGHKS and YYEKEE (reference sequence). V lost 2 bases to trimming and J lost 1 base, with 10 bases between them. The CDR3 runs to 15 residues. The CDR3 spells CASSLWGSSYNEQFF. Here the CDR3 DNA reads TGTGCCAGCAGCTTATGGGGCAGTTCCTACAATGAGCAGTTCTTC.

J is TRBJ2-3 and V is TRBV19, with 10 bases fitting TRBD2. This CDR3 is built from 18 residues. CDR1 and CDR2 (germline): LNHDA, SQIVND (reference sequence). V trimming: 3 bases; J trimming: 3 bases; junction bases outside the gene matches: 12. The CDR3 region has the DNA TGTGCCAGTAGTATTGCACTCTTTAGCGGGAGGTTGACAGATACGCAGTATTTT. Protein: CASSIALFSGRLTDTQYF.

This rearrangement joins TRBV27 to TRBJ2-1, with 8 bases lining up with TRBD1. Per germline, CDR1 MNHEY and CDR2 SMNVEV (reference sequence). V dropped 7 bases and J dropped 5; count of bases not matched to a gene: 7. This CDR3 contains 14 residues. This chain's CDR3 is CASTQDRANNEQFF. CDR3 sequence (DNA): TGTGCCAGCACCCAGGACAGGGCCAACAATGAGCAGTTCTTC.

The chain is built from TRBV2 and TRBJ1-2; D is uncertain. CDR1 is SNHLY, CDR2 FYNNEI, per germline. This CDR3 spans 14 amino acids. V was pared by 4 bases and J by 0 bases, with 9 bases between. CDR3 in DNA: TGTGCCAGCAGTGCGGTCAGAGCTAACTATGGCTACACCTTC. Protein sequence: CASSAVRANYGYTF.

V and J are TRBV18 and TRBJ1-2; TRBD1 matches at 7 bases. CDR3 size: 15 residues. V shed 5 bases, J shed 7 bases, and the junction held 13 bases outside the gene matches. The V gene's germline CDR1 is KGHSH and CDR2 LQKENI. CDR3 nucleotide sequence: TGTGCCAGCTCAACAGAGAGACAGGGAAGGTCTGGCTACACCTTC. It is translated as CASSTERQGRSGYTF.

V and J are TRBV11-3 and TRBJ2-7, with 14 bases matching TRBD2. Looked up from germline, CDR1 is SGHNT and CDR2 is YENEEA. CDR3 length equals 14 residues. Trimming took 5 bases from V and 7 from J; bases not matched to a gene: 4. The CDR3 nucleotides read TGTGCCAGCAGCCCCGGACTAGCGGGAGGAGAGCAGTACTTC. It translates to CASSPGLAGGEQYF.

The sample holds a few counts of this clone. J is TRBJ1-5 and V is TRBV28; 9 nucleotides line up with TRBD1. The CDR3 consists of 14 residues. Germline V gene lookup returns CDR1 MDHEN and CDR2 SYDVKM. After removal of 6 bases from V and 5 bases from J, the junction contained 5 bases not matched to a gene. The CDR3 nucleotides are TGTGCCAGCAGACGGACAGGGGAGTATCAGCCCCAGCATTTT. Translating gives CASRRTGEYQPQHF.

This chain joins TRBV30 and TRBJ1-1, with a possible D match to TRBD1 (5 bases). Trimming took 0 bases from V and 0 from J, leaving 5 bases between them. The germline V gene encodes CDR1 GTSNPN and CDR2 SVGIG (reference sequence). The CDR3 spans 13 residues. This CDR3 reads CAWSVQVNTEAFF. Written as DNA, the CDR3 is TGTGCCTGGAGTGTACAGGTGAACACTGAAGCTTTCTTT.

The chain carries TRBV7-9 and TRBJ2-2, with 14 bases matching TRBD2. The CDR3 covers 17 residues. V was clipped by 4 bases and J by 5 bases; unmatched bases: 6. Germline V lookup: CDR1 SEHNR, CDR2 FQNEAQ (reference sequence). The CDR3 DNA sequence: TGTGCCAGCAGCTGGGGACTAGCGGGAGCTCATACCGGGGAGCTGTTTTTT. Translated: CASSWGLAGAHTGELFF.

The chain combines TRBV5-1 with TRBJ2-7, with 7 bases fitting TRBD1. Looked up from germline, CDR1 is SGHRS and CDR2 is YFSETQ. V lost 4 bases and J lost 0; bases outside the gene matches: 7. The CDR3 sequence is 15 residues long. The CDR3 nucleotides are TGCGCCAGCAGCGCGGAAGGGGGCACCTCCTACGAGCAGTACTTC. Translated, it gives CASSAEGGTSYEQYF.

The rearrangement links TRBV30 to TRBJ2-5; TRBD1 matches at 8 bases. V trimming: 1 base; J trimming: 5 bases; junction bases outside the gene matches: 9. This CDR3 is built from 15 residues. CDR1 is GTSNPN and CDR2 is SVGIG in the germline V gene (reference sequence). The DNA for the CDR3 is TGTGCCTGGAGTGAGACAGGGGTTCCCGGTGAGACCCAGTACTTC. Its protein is CAWSETGVPGETQYF.

V usage is TRBV19 and J usage is TRBJ2-1, with 10 bases lining up with TRBD1. CDR3 length: 14 amino acids. Germline V CDR1 and CDR2: LNHDA, SQIVND (reference sequence). The ends lost 3 bases at V and 7 bases at J; junction bases unmatched: 3. The CDR3 loop is CASSIGQGVNEQFF. The DNA of the CDR3 is TGTGCCAGTAGTATTGGACAGGGGGTTAATGAGCAGTTCTTC.

The chain is built from TRBV5-1 and TRBJ2-7, with 8 nucleotides matching TRBD1. The V and J ends lost 4 bases and 2 bases, in that order; junction bases with no gene match: 2. The CDR3 runs to 13 residues. Germline CDR1 is SGHRS and CDR2 is YFSETQ. CDR3 residues: CASSQDRAYEQYF. In nucleotides, the CDR3 is TGCGCCAGCAGCCAGGACAGGGCCTACGAGCAGTACTTC.

The chain joins TRBV15 to TRBJ2-7; 8 bases match TRBD2. V shed 0 bases and J 7 bases; nucleotides not matched to a gene: 17. The CDR3 consists of 18 residues. CDR1 and CDR2 (germline): LNHNV, YYDKDF (reference sequence). This chain's CDR3 is CATSRDPYWAGGVGEQYF. The CDR3 nucleotides read TGTGCCACCAGCAGAGACCCATATTGGGCGGGAGGTGTAGGTGAGCAGTACTTC.

This clone came up once. The CDR3, as DNA: TGTGCCAGCAGCCCTGGACAGGGGGACAAGGCTTTCTTT. The encoded protein is CASSPGQGDKAFF. The chain couples TRBV7-9 to TRBJ1-1; 10 bases line up with TRBD1. Trimming at V came to 5 bases and at J to 11 bases, leaving 8 bases not matched to a gene. The CDR3 loop spans 13 amino acids. Germline V gives CDR1 SEHNR, CDR2 FQNEAQ (reference sequence). Variable domain in full (rest from reference TRBV7-9 and TRBJ1-1): DTGVSQNPRHKITKRGQNVTFRCDPISEHNRLYWYRQTLGQGPEFLTYFQNEAQLEKSRLLSDRFSAERPKGSFSTLEIQRTEQGDSAMYLCASSPGQGDKAFFGQGTRLTVV.

The gene calls are TRBV5-6 and TRBJ2-1; 13 bases are shared with TRBD2. V lost 0 bases to trimming and J lost 6 bases; unmatched junction nucleotides: 9. CDR1 SGHDT and CDR2 YYEEEE come from the germline V gene. This CDR3 contains 18 residues. DNA of the CDR3: TGTGCCAGCAGCTTGGCCCGACTTACTAGCGGGAGGGCCAATGAGCAGTTCTTC. It codes for CASSLARLTSGRANEQFF.

For the CDR3, the DNA is TGTGCCAGCAGCAGTGGACTAGCGGGAGGCGAGCAGTACTTC. It translates to CASSSGLAGGEQYF. The chain couples TRBV5-4 to TRBJ2-7; 14 positions match TRBD2. CDR1 is SGHNT and CDR2 is YYREEE in the germline V gene (reference sequence). The CDR3 is made up of 14 amino acids. J gave up 6 bases and V 4 bases, and 3 bases lay outside the gene matches.

The chain has TRBV5-1 and TRBJ2-5; TRBD2 is a possible D gene (5 bases). The CDR3 length is 13 residues. Germline values: CDR1 SGHRS, CDR2 YFSETQ. V shed 7 bases and J shed 4 bases, with 14 bases lying between them. The CDR3 DNA reads as TGCGCCAGCTACGTGGGAGTGGGAGAGACCCAGTACTTC. Translation gives CASYVGVGETQYF.

On this clone itself: An end of the junction differs from the germline gene, which may be a read error. The chain's CDR3 is CASIFGTPGTSILF. Here the CDR3 DNA reads TGTGCCAGCATCTTCGGGACTCCCGGGACTAGCATCCTCTTC. The chain employs TRBV2 and TRBJ2-1, with 9 bases aligning to TRBD2. Germline-derived CDR1 and CDR2 are SNHLY and FYNNEI. There are 14 residues in the CDR3.